Presented here are 9 T cell receptor beta chains from one specimen sequenced in a study of T cell repertoires in cytomegalovirus infection. TCRdb re-called the reads with MiXCR, one entry per CDR3 protein. The sample holds some 940,000 distinct CDR3 sequences, 25% to 40% seen once. Antigens of these TCRs are unknown. The material was cultured CD8+ T cells from PBMCs, obtained from culture after CMV antigen stimulation. The receptors originated from a human donor in good health (CMV status not recorded). Some clones in this sample may be carry-over from other donors' samples.

This chain joins TRBV12-3 or TRBV12-4 and TRBJ1-4; no definite D call. The length of the CDR3 is 14 residues. V was cut by 5 bases and J by 8 bases, with 15 bases left in between. CDR3 region: CASSMLSSSEKLFF. The CDR3 bases are TGTGCCAGCAGTATGCTAAGTAGCAGCGAAAAACTGTTTTTT.

The chain recombines TRBV29-1 with TRBJ2-5; D is unclear. There are 11 residues in the CDR3. CDR1 and CDR2 from the germline V gene are SQVTM and ANQGSEA. With 4 bases removed from V and 5 bases from J, the gap between germline ends came to 8 bases. The CDR3 sequence is CSVVGWETQYF. The CDR3 region has the DNA TGCAGCGTTGTCGGCTGGGAGACCCAGTACTTC.

This clonotype was counted a few times. This rearrangement joins TRBV7-9 to TRBJ1-2, with D possibly being TRBD1 (6 bases). The CDR3 loop spans 14 amino acids. V was cut by 5 bases and J by 3 bases, with 13 bases left in between. The germline gives CDR1 SEHNR, CDR2 FQNEAQ (reference sequence). CDR3 bases: TGTGCCAGCAGCACCGGGACACTTCACTATGGCTACACCTTC. Translated: CASSTGTLHYGYTF. Full variable domain (remainder filled in from reference TRBV7-9 and TRBJ1-2): DTGVSQNPRHKITKRGQNVTFRCDPISEHNRLYWYRQTLGQGPEFLTYFQNEAQLEKSRLLSDRFSAERPKGSFSTLEIQRTEQGDSAMYLCASSTGTLHYGYTFGSGTRLTVV.

This sequence joins TRBV6-6 and TRBJ2-5; 7 nucleotides match TRBD2. The J segment lost 4 bases and the V segment lost 7 bases, leaving 9 bases of the junction unmatched. This CDR3 has 14 amino acids. Germline lookup yields CDR1 MNHNY and CDR2 SVGAGI (reference sequence). In nucleotides, the CDR3 is TGTGCCAGCATCAAGATCGGCGGGGGAGAGACCCAGTACTTC. It encodes CASIKIGGGETQYF.

The chain recombines TRBV4-1 with TRBJ2-1; D remains unclear. V lost 3 bases to trimming and J lost 0 bases, with 15 bases between them. CDR3 length: 17 residues. Germline V CDR1 and CDR2: MGHRA, YSYEKL. The CDR3: CASSQDPQTSSYNEQFF. The CDR3 coding sequence is TGCGCCAGCAGCCAGGATCCCCAGACGAGCTCCTACAATGAGCAGTTCTTC.

This clonotype has a count of ten or more. DNA for the CDR3: TGCGCCAGCAGCTACCGACAGGGTCTCCCAGATACGCAGTATTTT. It is translated as CASSYRQGLPDTQYF. The rearrangement uses TRBV4-1 and TRBJ2-3, with 7 nucleotides matching TRBD1. This CDR3 spans 15 amino acids. Trimming removed 5 bases from V and 4 bases from J; junction bases left unmatched: 9. CDR1 is MGHRA, CDR2 YSYEKL, per germline.

The chain carries TRBV7-9 and TRBJ2-3; 9 bases line up with TRBD2. The germline gives CDR1 SEHNR, CDR2 FQNEAQ (reference sequence). The CDR3 extends over 16 amino acids. The V gene end was trimmed by 4 bases and the J gene end by 0 bases; junction bases not matched to a gene: 5. The CDR3 is CASSYPSGESTDTQYF. The CDR3 nucleotides are TGTGCCAGCAGCTACCCTAGCGGGGAAAGCACAGATACGCAGTATTTT.

This clonotype has only one observation. The J gene is TRBJ1-1, the V gene TRBV4-3; D remains ambiguous. CDR1 is LGHNA and CDR2 is YSLEER in the germline V gene. CDR3 length: 13 residues. Trimming removed 2 bases at V and 0 bases at J, with 4 bases between. CDR3 DNA sequence: TGCGCCAGCAGCCAAAATGTGAACACTGAAGCTTTCTTT. It codes for CASSQNVNTEAFF.

This clonotype has more than one count but fewer than ten. The chain employs TRBV7-8 and TRBJ2-1; D uncertain. This CDR3 has 11 amino acids. The germline V gene has CDR1 SGHVS and CDR2 FQNEAQ. Trimming removed 5 bases at V and 10 bases at J, with 9 bases between. CDR3 bases: TGTGCCAGCAGCGGGTCGGCAGAGCAGTTCTTC. This translates into CASSGSAEQFF.